Each of the 14 T cell receptor beta chains below was sequenced from the same sample in a study of breast tumors, draining lymph nodes, adjacent tissues. TCRdb processed the multiplex PCR reads anew with MiXCR; each CDR3 protein has one entry. The sample has about 52,000 distinct CDR3 sequences, roughly 40% seen once. Sequenced sample: breast tumor tissue. All receptors come from a female donor with breast cancer. Some clones in this sample may be carry-over from other donors' samples.

This clonotype was counted at least ten times. This chain links TRBV4-1 with TRBJ2-1, with TRBD2 identical over 9 bases. Trimming removed 0 bases from V and 15 bases from J; junction bases left unmatched: 12. The CDR3 totals 15 residues. Germline V gene sequence: CDR1 MGHRA, CDR2 YSYEKL. The CDR3 DNA follows: TGCGCCAGCAGCCAAGAAGCTAGCGGGAACTCGTTTCGGTTCTTC. Residues: CASSQEASGNSFRFF.

To note about this clonotype: A much larger clone lies a single base off, so this may be a read error. This chain connects TRBV30 to TRBJ1-6; tentative D call: TRBD1 (5 bases). Trimming shortened V by 4 bases and J by 3 bases, and 7 bases separated the two germline ends. The CDR3 is 13 amino acids. The germline CDR1 and CDR2 sequences are GTSNPN and SVGIG (reference sequence). CDR3 amino acids: CAWTGLYNSPLHF. The CDR3 DNA is TGTGCCTGGACAGGGCTCTATAATTCACCCCTCCACTTT.

The rearrangement uses TRBV30 and TRBJ1-1; D gene uncertain. The V end was cut by 7 bases, the J end by 4 bases, with 16 bases between. Germline assignment: CDR1 GTSNPN and CDR2 SVGIG (reference sequence). CDR3 size: 13 residues. The chain's CDR3 is CALDGQMGTEAFF. In DNA form, the CDR3 reads TGTGCCTTGGACGGGCAGATGGGCACTGAAGCTTTCTTT.

This sequence joins TRBV10-3 and TRBJ1-4; D is undetermined. V lost 2 bases and J 8 bases, leaving 9 bases between the germline ends. This CDR3 has 13 residues. The germline V gene has CDR1 ENHRY and CDR2 SYGVKD. Here the CDR3 DNA reads TGTGCCATCAGTGAGGACCTAAGGGAAAAACTGTTTTTT. The encoded protein is CAISEDLREKLFF.

This clonotype was observed many times. The chain recombines TRBV19 with TRBJ1-2; perhaps TRBD1 as D (6 bases). The ends were cut back, 6 bases at V and 3 bases at J, with 14 bases in the middle. The CDR3 is 14 amino acids. CDR1 and CDR2 from the germline V gene are LNHDA and SQIVND (reference sequence). The CDR3 spells CASSEPSGDYGYTF. The CDR3 bases are TGTGCCAGTAGCGAACCTTCAGGGGACTATGGCTACACCTTC.

Ten or more counts support this clonotype. The rearrangement links TRBV7-2 to TRBJ2-2, with D possibly TRBD2 on 5 matching bases. The CDR3 spans 15 residues. Germline V gene sequence: CDR1 SGHTA, CDR2 FQGNSA. V shed 3 bases and J shed 1 base, with 9 bases lying between them. This chain's CDR3 is CASSFEGQNTGELFF. The DNA of the CDR3 is TGTGCCAGCAGCTTTGAGGGTCAGAACACCGGGGAGCTGTTTTTT.

Of note for this clonotype: The junction and the germline gene differ at one end; a read error may be behind it. The J gene is TRBJ1-5, the V gene TRBV15; perhaps TRBD1 as D (5 bases). Germline CDR1 is LNHNV and CDR2 is YYDKDF (reference sequence). The CDR3 consists of 14 residues. CDR3 amino acids: CATSEGLRNQPQHF. For the CDR3, the DNA is TGTGCCACCAGCGAGGGGTTAAGGAATCAACCCCAGCATTTT.

This clonotype has ten or more counts. V usage is TRBV5-6 and J usage is TRBJ2-2; D is uncertain. Trimming removed 2 bases at V and 6 bases at J, with 5 bases between. CDR3 size: 12 residues. Germline-derived CDR1 and CDR2 are SGHDT and YYEEEE. The DNA of the CDR3 is TGTGCCAGCAGCTTCATCCCCGGGGAGCTGTTTTTT. The encoded protein is CASSFIPGELFF.

This clonotype was counted at least ten times. V gene TRBV7-2 combines with J gene TRBJ1-6, with no clear D. V gave up 5 bases and J gave up 17 bases, with 19 bases separating them. This CDR3 spans 13 amino acids. Germline V gives CDR1 SGHTA, CDR2 FQGNSA. The CDR3 spells CASSPTPVLGIHF. In nucleotides, the CDR3 is TGTGCCAGCAGCCCAACGCCCGTCTTAGGCATCCACTTT.

This clonotype was picked up many times. The V call is TRBV7-3, the J call TRBJ2-2, with TRBD2 matching over 14 bases. The CDR3 sequence is 16 residues long. Germline CDR1 is SGHTA and CDR2 is FQGTGA. V was pared by 5 bases and J by 7 bases, with 6 bases of the junction left unmatched. CDR3 sequence reads: CASSHGTSGRNGELFF. The CDR3 DNA reads as TGTGCCAGCAGCCATGGGACTAGCGGGAGAAACGGGGAGCTGTTTTTT.

This clonotype showed up just a few times. The J gene is TRBJ2-5, the V gene TRBV6-1; D remains unclear. V dropped 5 bases and J dropped 7 bases, with 17 bases sitting between them. The V gene's germline CDR1 is MNHNS and CDR2 SASEGT. This CDR3 comprises 14 residues. The CDR3 sequence is CASSQVLEIGTQYF. The CDR3 DNA follows: TGTGCCAGCAGTCAAGTACTGGAAATTGGGACCCAGTACTTC.

This clonotype came up many times. This chain uses TRBV3-1 with TRBJ2-7, with 7 bases lining up with TRBD2. The length of the CDR3 is 14 residues. V lost 4 bases, J lost 2 bases, and 5 bases stayed unmatched. The germline CDR1 and CDR2 sequences are LGHDT and YNNKEL (reference sequence). The CDR3, as DNA: TGTGCCAGCAGCCGGCGGGGGAGTGCCTACGAGCAGTACTTC. It is translated as CASSRRGSAYEQYF.

This sequence joins TRBV20-1 and TRBJ1-2; no definite D call. Germline V gene data show CDR1 as DFQATT and CDR2 as SNEGSKA (reference sequence). CDR3 length: 11 amino acids. The germline V and J ends were trimmed by 5 bases and 5 bases, with 9 bases remaining between them. The CDR3 nucleotides are TGCAGTGCTTATGGTATTTATGGCTACACCTTC. This gives the protein CSAYGIYGYTF.

This clonotype was observed at least ten times. The gene calls are TRBV20-1 and TRBJ1-3, with a tentative D call TRBD1 (5 bases). Germline V lookup: CDR1 DFQATT, CDR2 SNEGSKA (reference sequence). The CDR3 extends over 13 amino acids. The ends were cut back, 5 bases at V and 0 bases at J, with 8 bases in the middle. In nucleotides, the CDR3 is TGCAGTGCTGAACAGGTCTCTGGAAACACCATATATTTT. This codes for CSAEQVSGNTIYF.